This T cell receptor beta chain appears in the sequencing data of a study of blood T cell repertoires in COVID-19. On the study more broadly: COVID-19 samples, acute and convalescent, were from the United States, Italy and Spain. The cDNA or gDNA used as material had been derived from T cells, B-cell-depleted T cells, or PBMCs.

In the original analysis: Quantification of nucleated cells was approximated via reference gene primer amplification. Measured with immunoSEQ multiplex PCR; TCRdb has only the in-frame clones, and not every one. V, J and clone size were drawn from that table, and D and trimming were deduced from the DNA. Here the sample spans about 140,000 clones, about 89% being singletons. Germline assignment: CDR1 GTSNPN and CDR2 SVGIG (reference sequence). This CDR3 comprises 13 residues. The ends were cut back, 3 bases at V and 7 bases at J, with 12 bases in the middle. The sample comprised peripheral blood. This TCR derives from a man between 60 and 70 years old with active or convalescent COVID-19. J is TRBJ1-4 and V is TRBV30, with D maybe TRBD1 (6 bases). The CDR3: CAWRLDSPEKLFF. CDR3 DNA: TGTGCCTGGAGGTTGGACAGTCCTGAAAAACTGTTTTTT.